These T cell receptor beta chains were read from a single sample in a study of control samples from healthy donors and cancer patients. Repertoires were generated with immunoSEQ multiplex PCR, while TCRdb's copy carries only in-frame clones and drops some. Of a few hundred thousand clones listed, 90% were seen once; the top ten hold 6% to 7%. The specimen sequenced was PBMCs. The source of these receptors is a man in his forties or fifties with head and neck cancer. Each CDR3 is given with its conserved first and last residue. The order of the fields is V gene, D gene, clone size, J gene, CDR3 protein, CDR3 DNA. D genes are given only for firm matches. Expanded clones get a size class; other rows say once, few or many, or leave the size out.

v_call: TRBV27; d_call: TRBD1; clone_size: NA; j_call: TRBJ1-6; cdr3_aa: CASSFGQGGLYNSPLHF; cdr3_nt: TGTGCCAGCAGTTTTGGACAGGGTGGCCTCTATAATTCACCCCTCCACTTT
v_call: TRBV6-5; d_call: NA; clone_size: NA; j_call: TRBJ2-7; cdr3_aa: CASSTRPNYEQYF; cdr3_nt: TGTGCCAGCAGTACTAGGCCGAACTACGAGCAGTACTTC
v_call: TRBV7-2; d_call: NA; clone_size: NA; j_call: TRBJ2-6; cdr3_aa: CASSSRLAGANVLTF; cdr3_nt: TGTGCCAGCAGCTCTCGGTTGGCTGGGGCCAACGTCCTGACTTTC
v_call: TRBV7-2; d_call: TRBD1; clone_size: NA; j_call: TRBJ2-7; cdr3_aa: CASSLAGTGTYEQYF; cdr3_nt: TGTGCCAGCAGCTTAGCTGGGACAGGGACTTACGAGCAGTACTTC
v_call: TRBV5-1; d_call: NA; clone_size: NA; j_call: TRBJ1-2; cdr3_aa: CASSFGKANYGYTF; cdr3_nt: TGCGCCAGCAGCTTCGGAAAAGCTAACTATGGCTACACCTTC
v_call: TRBV4-1; d_call: NA; clone_size: NA; j_call: TRBJ2-7; cdr3_aa: CASSQDGGRYEQYF; cdr3_nt: TGCGCCAGCAGCCAAGACGGGGGGCGGTACGAGCAGTACTTC
v_call: TRBV5-1; d_call: NA; clone_size: NA; j_call: TRBJ2-7; cdr3_aa: CASSLEGAGPRAYEQYF; cdr3_nt: TGCGCCAGCAGCTTGGAGGGTGCGGGACCGAGGGCCTACGAGCAGTACTTC
v_call: TRBV28; d_call: TRBD2; clone_size: NA; j_call: TRBJ2-1; cdr3_aa: CASTPGLANEQFF; cdr3_nt: TGTGCCAGCACCCCGGGACTAGCCAATGAGCAGTTCTTC
v_call: TRBV25-1; d_call: NA; clone_size: once; j_call: TRBJ2-7; cdr3_aa: CASSLGEQYF; cdr3_nt: TGTGCCAGCAGTCTGGGAGAGCAGTACTTC
v_call: TRBV4-2; d_call: NA; clone_size: NA; j_call: TRBJ2-1; cdr3_aa: CASSQSGDNEQFF; cdr3_nt: TGTGCCAGCAGCCAATCAGGGGACAATGAGCAGTTCTTC
v_call: TRBV19; d_call: NA; clone_size: NA; j_call: TRBJ1-5; cdr3_aa: CASNKEGSGNQPQHF; cdr3_nt: TGTGCCAGTAACAAGGAGGGTAGTGGCAATCAGCCCCAGCATTTT
v_call: TRBV27; d_call: NA; clone_size: NA; j_call: TRBJ2-7; cdr3_aa: CASSYNREYGEQYF; cdr3_nt: TGTGCCAGCAGTTATAACAGGGAGTACGGGGAGCAGTACTTC
v_call: TRBV9; d_call: TRBD1; clone_size: NA; j_call: TRBJ2-1; cdr3_aa: CASSRLTGGNEQFF; cdr3_nt: TGTGCCAGCAGCCGTCTTACAGGGGGAAATGAGCAGTTCTTC
v_call: TRBV6-5; d_call: NA; clone_size: NA; j_call: TRBJ1-5; cdr3_aa: CASSLTGDSNQPQHF; cdr3_nt: TGTGCCAGCAGCCTGACAGGAGATAGCAATCAGCCCCAGCATTTT
v_call: TRBV19; d_call: TRBD1; clone_size: NA; j_call: TRBJ1-1; cdr3_aa: CATRGVGTEAFF; cdr3_nt: TGTGCCACCAGGGGGGTTGGCACTGAAGCTTTCTTT
v_call: TRBV19; d_call: NA; clone_size: NA; j_call: TRBJ1-4; cdr3_aa: CASSINLGAHVPNEKLFF; cdr3_nt: TGTGCCAGTAGTATAAACCTGGGGGCACATGTACCTAATGAAAAACTGTTTTTT
v_call: TRBV24-1; d_call: NA; clone_size: NA; j_call: TRBJ2-2; cdr3_aa: CATSDPGKGAGELFF; cdr3_nt: TGTGCCACCAGTGATCCGGGCAAGGGGGCCGGGGAGCTGTTTTTT
v_call: TRBV28; d_call: TRBD2; clone_size: NA; j_call: TRBJ2-2; cdr3_aa: CASSLMMGLAEYTGELFF; cdr3_nt: TGTGCCAGCAGTTTAATGATGGGACTAGCGGAATACACCGGGGAGCTGTTTTTT
v_call: TRBV3-1/TRBV3-2; d_call: NA; clone_size: NA; j_call: TRBJ2-7; cdr3_aa: CASSQSGLEQYF; cdr3_nt: TGTGCCAGCAGCCAATCGGGACTCGAGCAGTACTTC
v_call: TRBV27; d_call: NA; clone_size: NA; j_call: TRBJ2-3; cdr3_aa: CASSLSPPTDTQYF; cdr3_nt: TGTGCCAGCAGTTTATCTCCGCCCACAGATACGCAGTATTTT
v_call: TRBV24-1; d_call: TRBD1; clone_size: once; j_call: TRBJ2-1; cdr3_aa: CATSPMTGGEQFF; cdr3_nt: TGTGCCACCAGTCCCATGACAGGGGGCGAGCAGTTCTTC
v_call: TRBV24-1; d_call: NA; clone_size: NA; j_call: TRBJ2-3; cdr3_aa: CATSELAGTGKVSTDTQYF; cdr3_nt: TGTGCCACCAGTGAACTAGCCGGGACTGGGAAAGTTAGCACAGATACGCAGTATTTT
v_call: TRBV5-8; d_call: NA; clone_size: NA; j_call: TRBJ1-6; cdr3_aa: CASSDHTGFRNSPLHF; cdr3_nt: TGTGCCAGCAGCGACCACACAGGGTTTAGGAATTCACCCCTCCACTTT
v_call: TRBV28; d_call: TRBD1; clone_size: few; j_call: TRBJ1-4; cdr3_aa: CASSPQGATNEKLFF; cdr3_nt: TGTGCCAGCAGTCCGCAGGGGGCAACTAATGAAAAACTGTTTTTT
v_call: TRBV5-1; d_call: NA; clone_size: NA; j_call: TRBJ1-4; cdr3_aa: CASSTSAGWDEKLFF; cdr3_nt: TGCGCCAGCAGCACCTCCGCAGGTTGGGACGAAAAACTGTTTTTT
v_call: TRBV27; d_call: TRBD1; clone_size: NA; j_call: TRBJ2-5; cdr3_aa: CASSLDRGLQETQYF; cdr3_nt: TGTGCCAGCAGTTTAGACAGGGGTTTGCAAGAGACCCAGTACTTC
v_call: TRBV5-8; d_call: NA; clone_size: NA; j_call: TRBJ2-5; cdr3_aa: CASSLEPEEVTQYF; cdr3_nt: TGTGCCAGCAGCTTGGAGCCAGAGGAGGTGACCCAGTACTTC
v_call: TRBV5-5; d_call: NA; clone_size: NA; j_call: TRBJ1-2; cdr3_aa: CASTSGVLRNYGYTF; cdr3_nt: TGTGCCAGCACCTCCGGGGTCCTCAGAAACTATGGCTACACCTTC
v_call: TRBV6-6; d_call: TRBD1; clone_size: NA; j_call: TRBJ1-5; cdr3_aa: CASSYGTGGQPQHF; cdr3_nt: TGTGCCAGCAGTTACGGGACAGGCGGTCAGCCCCAGCATTTT
v_call: TRBV3-1/TRBV3-2; d_call: TRBD1; clone_size: NA; j_call: TRBJ1-2; cdr3_aa: CASSQLRQGANGNYGYTF; cdr3_nt: TGTGCCAGCAGCCAGCTTAGACAGGGTGCTAACGGTAACTATGGCTACACCTTC
v_call: TRBV5-1; d_call: NA; clone_size: NA; j_call: TRBJ2-7; cdr3_aa: CASSLERSSYEQYF; cdr3_nt: TGCGCCAGCAGCTTGGAGCGTTCCTCCTACGAGCAGTACTTC
v_call: TRBV5-1; d_call: NA; clone_size: NA; j_call: TRBJ1-2; cdr3_aa: CASSRGSNYGYTF; cdr3_nt: TGCGCCAGCAGCAGGGGGTCTAACTATGGCTACACCTTC
v_call: TRBV28; d_call: NA; clone_size: NA; j_call: TRBJ2-2; cdr3_aa: CASSLMGTNTGELFF; cdr3_nt: TGTGCCAGCAGTTTAATGGGGACGAACACCGGGGAGCTGTTTTTT
v_call: TRBV18; d_call: NA; clone_size: NA; j_call: TRBJ1-5; cdr3_aa: CASSPGRSNQPQHF; cdr3_nt: TGTGCCAGCTCACCGGGGCGGTCCAATCAGCCCCAGCATTTT
v_call: TRBV27; d_call: NA; clone_size: once; j_call: TRBJ1-1; cdr3_aa: CASSLSSQGNTEAFF; cdr3_nt: TGTGCCAGCAGTTTATCTTCGCAGGGAAACACTGAAGCTTTCTTT
v_call: TRBV5-1; d_call: TRBD1; clone_size: NA; j_call: TRBJ2-5; cdr3_aa: CASSLGQGQETQYF; cdr3_nt: TGCGCCAGCAGCCTGGGACAGGGGCAAGAGACCCAGTACTTC
v_call: TRBV6-5; d_call: NA; clone_size: NA; j_call: TRBJ2-2; cdr3_aa: CASRYSGTMNTGELFF; cdr3_nt: TGTGCCAGCAGGTACTCCGGGACGATGAACACCGGGGAGCTGTTTTTT
v_call: TRBV27; d_call: NA; clone_size: NA; j_call: TRBJ2-1; cdr3_aa: CASSFSPYNEQFF; cdr3_nt: TGTGCCAGCAGTTTCTCTCCTTACAATGAGCAGTTCTTC
v_call: TRBV29-1; d_call: NA; clone_size: NA; j_call: TRBJ2-1; cdr3_aa: CSVERAGNEQFF; cdr3_nt: TGCAGCGTTGAACGGGCAGGCAATGAGCAGTTCTTC
v_call: TRBV7-2; d_call: NA; clone_size: NA; j_call: TRBJ2-5; cdr3_aa: CASSSLRRPQETQYF; cdr3_nt: TGTGCCAGCAGCTCCCTGCGGCGACCCCAAGAGACCCAGTACTTC
v_call: TRBV6-1; d_call: TRBD1; clone_size: NA; j_call: TRBJ2-7; cdr3_aa: CASSEGRGQGTNEQYF; cdr3_nt: TGTGCCAGCAGTGAGGGAAGGGGGCAAGGTACTAACGAGCAGTACTTC
v_call: TRBV6-6; d_call: TRBD1; clone_size: NA; j_call: TRBJ1-2; cdr3_aa: CASRPTGGASYGYTF; cdr3_nt: TGTGCCAGCAGACCTACAGGGGGCGCGTCCTATGGCTACACCTTC
v_call: TRBV9; d_call: TRBD2; clone_size: NA; j_call: TRBJ2-2; cdr3_aa: CASSVDIGRLAGGPGTGELFF; cdr3_nt: TGTGCCAGCAGCGTAGATATCGGGAGACTAGCGGGGGGGCCGGGCACCGGGGAGCTGTTTTTT
v_call: TRBV11-2; d_call: TRBD1; clone_size: NA; j_call: TRBJ2-4; cdr3_aa: CASSLGTRGLRTKNIQYF; cdr3_nt: TGTGCCAGCAGCTTAGGAACGAGGGGGCTGAGGACAAAAAACATTCAGTACTTC
v_call: TRBV5-1; d_call: TRBD1; clone_size: NA; j_call: TRBJ1-4; cdr3_aa: CASSLEGTGWEKLFF; cdr3_nt: TGCGCCAGCAGCTTGGAAGGGACAGGGTGGGAAAAACTGTTTTTT